The present entry profiles one TCR beta chain with its context. Its antigen remains unknown. TCRdb keeps only in-frame clones here, not all; method: immunoSEQ multiplex PCR. Counted here are about 150,000 clones, under 95% occurring once; the ten biggest clones make up around 18%. These data originate in a study of T cell responses to AZD1222 COVID-19 vaccine. Study-wide results and limits: Clonal diversity was possibly underestimated, and white British individuals and females predominated among donors. Spike-specific TCR breadth rose after two AZD1222 doses, and depth rose as well.

This CDR3 contains 15 residues. CDR1 MDHEN and CDR2 SYDVKM come from the germline V gene. V was clipped by 3 bases and J by 5 bases, with 16 bases between them. V and J are TRBV28 and TRBJ2-5; no firm D call. The origin of this receptor is an adult in good health. Sequencing used peripheral blood, obtained on day 0 of AZD1222 vaccination. The CDR3 spells CASSFVLPLGETQYF. The CDR3 DNA sequence: TGTGCCAGCAGTTTTGTCCTCCCCCTAGGGGAGACCCAGTACTTC.